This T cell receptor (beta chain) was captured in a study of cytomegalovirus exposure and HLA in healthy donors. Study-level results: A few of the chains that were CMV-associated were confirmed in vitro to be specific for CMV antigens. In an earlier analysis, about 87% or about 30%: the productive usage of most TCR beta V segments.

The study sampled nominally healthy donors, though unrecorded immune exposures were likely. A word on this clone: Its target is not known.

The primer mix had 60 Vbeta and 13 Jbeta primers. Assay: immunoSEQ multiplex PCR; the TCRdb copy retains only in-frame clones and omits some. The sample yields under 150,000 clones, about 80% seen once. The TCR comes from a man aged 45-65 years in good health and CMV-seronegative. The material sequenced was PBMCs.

As DNA, the CDR3 is TGTGCCAGCAGTTACGGAGGAGGTTACACTGAAGCTTTCTTT. This codes for CASSYGGGYTEAFF. This rearrangement joins TRBV6-5 to TRBJ1-1; no firm D call. CDR3 length: 14 residues. CDR1 and CDR2 from the germline V gene are MNHEY and SVGAGI. V lost 2 bases to trimming and J lost 3 bases, with 10 bases between them.